This T cell receptor beta chain was observed in a study of cytomegalovirus exposure and HLA in healthy donors. Whole-study findings and limits: TCR beta chains associated with HLA were, in a later analysis, more clonally expanded than equally common others. 164 TCR beta chains were listed as cytomegalovirus-associated. Another analysis was done later, and it associated around 15,000 TCR beta sequences with HLA alleles at 0.05 false discovery rate.

Healthy bone marrow donors made up the donor group. Points on this clone: Its target is unknown.

CDR1 is LNHDA and CDR2 is SQIVND in the germline V gene (reference sequence). CDR3 length equals 14 residues. With 6 bases clipped from V and 1 base from J, the junction kept 5 bases outside the gene matches. PCR employed 60 Vbeta and 13 Jbeta primers. Profiling relied on immunoSEQ multiplex PCR, and the TCRdb table lists in-frame clones only, not all of them. The sample has approximately 58,000 clones, 83% seen once. The sequenced sample was PBMCs. The V call is TRBV19, the J call TRBJ2-7; 8 nucleotides align to TRBD1. The origin of this receptor is a man aged 25 to 40 in good health and CMV-seronegative. The CDR3 coding sequence is TGTGCCAGTAGCCGGGGACAGGCTTCCTACGAGCAGTACTTC. It encodes CASSRGQASYEQYF.